This T cell receptor beta chain was sequenced during a study of blood T cell repertoires in COVID-19. This clone was seen a few times. Only in-frame clones appear in the TCRdb table, and some are missing; sequencing was by immunoSEQ multiplex PCR. The sample includes nearly 95,000 clones, 75% to 90% of them seen just once. The origin of this receptor is a human donor with active COVID-19. The donor label of this sample is uncertain. What was sequenced was peripheral blood.

CDR3 in amino acids: CASSIGVYSNQPQHF. In nucleotides, the CDR3 is TGTGCCAGTAGTATTGGAGTCTATAGCAATCAGCCCCAGCATTTT. The chain is built from TRBV19 and TRBJ1-5, with unresolved D. V lost 3 bases and J 0 bases, leaving 9 bases between the germline ends. CDR3 size: 15 residues. From germline, CDR1 is LNHDA and CDR2 SQIVND (reference sequence).